These 31 T cell receptor beta chains share one sample of origin, sequenced in a study of CD8+CD57+ T cells in acquired aplastic anemia. Genomic DNA, serving as template, underwent TCR beta VDJ and CDR3 profiling. Via MiXCR, TCRdb re-called the reads, giving one row per CDR3 protein. The sample shows about 180,000 distinct CDR3 sequences, around half of them seen only once. What was sequenced was sorted CD4+, CD8+, or CD8+CD57+ T cells (not recorded which) from PBMCs. The receptors originated from a human donor in good health.

J is TRBJ1-2 and V is TRBV2; no clear D. Between the trimmed V and J ends, which lost 1 base and 7 bases, there was a span of 13 bases. Per the germline V gene, CDR1 is SNHLY and CDR2 is FYNNEI. There are 14 residues in the CDR3. This CDR3 reads CASSEVDGFGGYTF. The CDR3 nucleotides read TGTGCCAGCAGTGAAGTCGACGGCTTTGGTGGCTACACCTTC.

The chain is built from TRBV29-1 and TRBJ1-1; D perhaps matches TRBD1 (6 bases). Per germline, CDR1 SQVTM and CDR2 ANQGSEA. CDR3 length: 17 amino acids. Between the trimmed V and J ends, which lost 7 bases and 5 bases, there was a span of 29 bases. CDR3 amino acids: CSAPGGTWSEPKTEAFF. DNA for the CDR3: TGCAGCGCCCCGGGGGGGACATGGTCTGAGCCGAAAACTGAAGCTTTCTTT. The full variable domain, in which reference TRBV29-1 and TRBJ1-1 provide the parts outside the CDR3, is SAVISQKPSRDICQRGTSLTIQCQVDSQVTMMFWYRQQPGQSLTLIATANQGSEATYESGFVIDKFPISRPNLTFSTLTVSNMSPEDSSIYLCSAPGGTWSEPKTEAFFGQGTRLTVV.

The V and J genes are TRBV2 and TRBJ2-7; 7 bases agree with TRBD2. The CDR3 extends over 13 amino acids. Unmatched junction bases numbered 7, after V lost 6 bases and J lost 5 bases. Germline CDR1 reads SNHLY; CDR2 reads FYNNEI. DNA of the CDR3: TGTGCCAGCAGCTTGGCGGGAGTCCACGAGCAGTACTTC. Translation: CASSLAGVHEQYF.

This clonotype was seen at least ten times. A junction end diverges from the germline sequence, so it may reflect a read error. This sequence joins TRBV10-3 and TRBJ1-5; TRBD1 is a possible D gene (5 bases). Germline V CDR1 and CDR2: ENHRY, SYGVKD. The CDR3 totals 13 residues. CDR3 sequence: CAVRADSNQPQHF. CDR3 sequence (DNA): TGTGCCGTCAGGGCAGATAGCAATCAGCCCCAGCATTTT.

As for this clonotype: This could be a read error, since a much larger clone is one nucleotide away. Because it lacks the conserved phenylalanine or tryptophan at the end, this CDR3 is likely a read error. The CDR3 bases are TGTGCCAGCAGTTTTTTACAGCAAGAGACCCAGTACCTC. Encoded protein: CASSFLQQETQYL. The rearrangement links TRBV12-3 or TRBV12-4 to TRBJ2-5, with D hard to call. The V end lost 3 bases, the J end lost 2 bases, and 7 bases lay between the germline ends. This CDR3 is built from 13 residues.

Turning to this clonotype: This may come from a read error, since a much larger clone is one base off. CDR3 sequence: CASSLPGQPQETQYF. The CDR3 bases are TGTGCCAGCAGTTTGCCGGGACAGCCGCAAGAGACCCAGTACTTC. The chain combines TRBV7-2 with TRBJ2-5, with TRBD1 matching 7 bases. Germline CDR1 reads SGHTA; CDR2 reads FQGNSA. The CDR3 is 15 residues long. With V trimmed by 6 bases and J by 2 bases, 9 bases remained unmatched.

The chain recombines TRBV12-3 or TRBV12-4 with TRBJ2-7, with 13 bases matching TRBD2. The CDR3 spans 15 residues. The V segment lost 5 bases and the J segment 6 bases; nucleotides outside the gene matches: 7. The CDR3 coding sequence is TGTGCCAGCAGTGCCCCGACTAGCGGGAGGCTCGAGCAGTACTTC. It codes for CASSAPTSGRLEQYF.

In its sample, this clonotype was seen many times. The chain links TRBV19 to TRBJ2-1, with D perhaps matching TRBD2 (5 bases). The V end lost 7 bases, the J end lost 4 bases, and 14 bases lay between the germline ends. The CDR3 is made up of 14 amino acids. Germline CDR1 and CDR2: LNHDA and SQIVND (reference sequence). The CDR3 is CASTPGREYNEQFF. CDR3 coding DNA: TGTGCCAGTACCCCCGGAAGGGAGTACAATGAGCAGTTCTTC.

In its sample, this clonotype was seen many times. J is TRBJ2-1 and V is TRBV9; possibly TRBD1 for D (5 bases). V gave up 1 base and J gave up 5 bases, with 22 bases separating them. Germline V gene sequence: CDR1 SGDLS, CDR2 YYNGEE. The CDR3 is 18 amino acids. Here the CDR3 DNA reads TGTGCCAGCAGCGTAAGCCCCTCTGCTGGGCCAGGGAACAATGAGCAGTTCTTC. Amino acids: CASSVSPSAGPGNNEQFF.

This chain links TRBV7-9 with TRBJ2-7; 12 nucleotides line up with TRBD2. The CDR3 contains 15 residues. J lost 5 bases, V lost 1 base, and 3 bases had no gene match. CDR1 SEHNR and CDR2 FQNEAQ come from the germline V gene (reference sequence). The chain's CDR3 is CASSLEGTSGHEQYF. The CDR3 coding sequence is TGTGCCAGCAGCTTAGAGGGGACTAGCGGGCACGAGCAGTACTTC. Variable domain in full (rest from reference TRBV7-9 and TRBJ2-7): DTGVSQNPRHKITKRGQNVTFRCDPISEHNRLYWYRQTLGQGPEFLTYFQNEAQLEKSRLLSDRFSAERPKGSFSTLEIQRTEQGDSAMYLCASSLEGTSGHEQYFGPGTRLTVT.

The rearrangement joins TRBV18 to TRBJ2-1; D gene uncertain. The CDR3 totals 15 residues. Per germline, CDR1 KGHSH and CDR2 LQKENI. V dropped 4 bases and J dropped 0 bases, with 10 bases sitting between them. The CDR3 DNA reads TGTGCCAGCTCACTATCCCAGAGCTCCTACAATGAGCAGTTCTTC. This sequence encodes CASSLSQSSYNEQFF.

The chain is built from TRBV25-1 and TRBJ2-5, with a tentative D call TRBD1 (6 bases). Germline V gene lookup returns CDR1 MGHDK and CDR2 SYGVNS. The CDR3 has 15 amino acids. V lost 3 bases, J lost 1 base, and 12 bases lay in between. This CDR3 reads CASSDYTGRQETQYF. The CDR3 nucleotides are TGTGCCAGCAGTGATTACACAGGGCGCCAAGAGACCCAGTACTTC.

CDR3 DNA: TGCAGCGTTGAAGAGGGGGGCGGGGGTCATGGCTACACCTTC. Encoded protein: CSVEEGGGGHGYTF. The gene calls are TRBV29-1 and TRBJ1-2; perhaps TRBD1 as D (6 bases). The CDR3 sequence is 14 residues long. Germline CDR1 reads SQVTM; CDR2 reads ANQGSEA. Trimming pared 0 bases from V and 6 bases from J, leaving 14 bases between.

The chain uses TRBV10-2 and TRBJ2-5, with 9 bases lining up with TRBD1. V was clipped by 6 bases and J by 1 base; unmatched bases: 6. Germline assignment: CDR1 WSHSY and CDR2 SAAADI. The CDR3 contains 15 residues. The CDR3: CASSPGTGTQETQYF. DNA for the CDR3: TGCGCCAGCAGCCCCGGGACAGGGACCCAAGAGACCCAGTACTTC.

This chain connects TRBV24-1 to TRBJ2-3; no firm D call. The germline V gene encodes CDR1 KGHDR and CDR2 SFDVKD. This CDR3 region has 14 residues. V was shortened by 4 bases and J by 6 bases, with 13 bases between the two germline ends. CDR3 residues: CATSEVGVTDTQYF. The CDR3 bases are TGTGCCACCAGTGAGGTCGGTGTTACCGATACGCAGTATTTT.

This chain connects TRBV10-3 to TRBJ1-5; unclear D gene. CDR3 length equals 14 residues. V lost 2 bases and J 0 bases, leaving 5 bases between the germline ends. CDR1 and CDR2 (germline): ENHRY, SYGVKD. Here the CDR3 DNA reads TGTGCCATCAGTGAGGGGTATAGCAATCAGCCCCAGCATTTT. As protein: CAISEGYSNQPQHF.

The table lists this clonotype with a few counts. The chain couples TRBV18 to TRBJ2-3; D is possibly TRBD1 (5 bases). The CDR3 is 14 amino acids. Germline assignment: CDR1 KGHSH and CDR2 LQKENI. V lost 3 bases and J lost 3, with 10 bases in between. CDR3 DNA sequence: TGTGCCAGCTCACCCACAGGACCTACAGATACGCAGTATTTT. This encodes CASSPTGPTDTQYF.

The CDR3 reads CASSQDHADTQYF. Written as DNA, the CDR3 is TGCGCCAGCAGCCAAGATCATGCAGATACGCAGTATTTT. The rearrangement joins TRBV4-1 to TRBJ2-3; no clear D gene. V was clipped by 0 bases and J by 4 bases, with 5 bases between them. CDR1 is MGHRA and CDR2 is YSYEKL in the germline V gene. The CDR3 extends over 13 amino acids.

This clonotype was picked up many times. The V call is TRBV5-1, the J call TRBJ2-5, with TRBD2 identical over 12 bases. In germline, CDR1 is SGHRS, CDR2 YFSETQ. The CDR3 sequence is 16 residues long. Trimming removed 3 bases from V and 5 bases from J; junction bases left unmatched: 8. This chain's CDR3 is CASSSTSGRIGETQYF. In DNA form, the CDR3 reads TGCGCCAGCAGCTCCACTAGCGGGAGGATAGGCGAGACCCAGTACTTC.

This CDR3 reads CASSKSTSGGSPYEQYF. In DNA form, the CDR3 reads TGTGCCAGCAGTAAATCTACTAGCGGGGGGTCACCCTACGAGCAGTACTTC. The chain uses TRBV2 and TRBJ2-7, with 12 nucleotides matching TRBD2. The trim removed 5 bases at V and 2 bases at J, leaving 10 bases unmatched. The CDR3 loop spans 17 amino acids. Germline lookup yields CDR1 SNHLY and CDR2 FYNNEI.

V gene TRBV10-3 combines with J gene TRBJ1-1, with 7 bases matching TRBD1. The CDR3 contains 15 residues. CDR1 is ENHRY and CDR2 is SYGVKD in the germline V gene. V was pared by 6 bases and J by 1 base, with 8 bases of the junction left unmatched. In DNA, the CDR3 is TGTGCCATCAGCGCCAGGGGACAGCAGAACACTGAAGCTTTCTTT. Its protein is CAISARGQQNTEAFF.

The chain employs TRBV19 and TRBJ1-5; possible D gene TRBD1, 6 bases. There are 12 residues in the CDR3. Germline-derived CDR1 and CDR2 are LNHDA and SQIVND (reference sequence). Trimming took 8 bases from V and 13 from J, leaving 18 bases between them. The CDR3 region has the DNA TGTGCCAGTCGTGGACAGTTTTCTTTACAGCATTTT. This sequence encodes CASRGQFSLQHF.

This clonotype appeared many times. J is TRBJ2-2 and V is TRBV12-3 or TRBV12-4; D is perhaps TRBD1 (6 bases). Trimming stripped 6 bases from V and 5 bases from J, with 10 bases between. The CDR3 totals 13 residues. The CDR3 sequence is CASRSRGTGELFF. The CDR3 DNA reads as TGTGCCAGCAGGTCCAGGGGAACCGGGGAGCTGTTTTTT.

This chain joins TRBV10-3 and TRBJ2-7, with TRBD2 matching over 8 bases. Germline CDR1 ENHRY, CDR2 SYGVKD. V shed 6 bases, J shed 5 bases, and the junction held 12 bases outside the gene matches. The CDR3 sequence is 15 residues long. CDR3 residues: CAIRSVAGPKNEQYF. The CDR3 DNA reads TGTGCCATCAGGTCGGTAGCGGGGCCGAAGAACGAGCAGTACTTC.

This clonotype was seen many times. The chain recombines TRBV2 with TRBJ2-1; 12 bases agree with TRBD2. The V gene end was trimmed by 4 bases and the J gene end by 3 bases; junction bases not matched to a gene: 1. Germline V gene data show CDR1 as SNHLY and CDR2 as FYNNEI. The CDR3 loop spans 15 amino acids. This CDR3 reads CASSGGLAGYNEQFF. CDR3 in DNA: TGTGCCAGCAGTGGGGGACTAGCGGGCTACAATGAGCAGTTCTTC. The complete variable domain, with remaining parts taken from reference TRBV2 and TRBJ2-1, reads EPEVTQTPSHQVTQMGQEVILRCVPISNHLYFYWYRQILGQKVEFLVSFYNNEISEKSEIFDDQFSVERPDGSNFTLKIRSTKLEDSAMYFCASSGGLAGYNEQFFGPGTRLTVL.

The chain combines TRBV10-1 with TRBJ1-1; D is ambiguous. CDR1 and CDR2 (germline): WNHNN, SYGVQD (reference sequence). The CDR3 sequence is 12 residues long. Trimming pared 7 bases from V and 7 bases from J, leaving 13 bases between. The CDR3 protein is CASMRNPGEAFF. CDR3 in DNA: TGCGCCAGCATGAGGAACCCCGGTGAAGCTTTCTTT.

This clonotype came up many times. The chain has TRBV7-2 and TRBJ2-7; D gene unclear. Germline CDR1 is SGHTA and CDR2 is FQGNSA. CDR3 length: 12 residues. V shed 3 bases and J shed 6 bases, with 9 bases lying between them. The CDR3 nucleotides are TGTGCCAGCAGCTTCTTGACAACCGAGCAGTACTTC. It yields the protein CASSFLTTEQYF.

This clonotype was recorded at least ten times. The V call is TRBV10-2, the J call TRBJ2-1; 9 bases align to TRBD2. The CDR3 has 14 residues. V was clipped by 8 bases and J by 8 bases; unmatched bases: 10. The germline V gene encodes CDR1 WSHSY and CDR2 SAAADI. CDR3 region: CASLTSGFGHEQFF. The CDR3 coding sequence is TGCGCCAGCCTCACTAGCGGGTTTGGCCATGAGCAGTTCTTC.

Note on this clonotype: This may stem from a read error, because a much larger clone lies one nucleotide away. The chain uses TRBV5-1 and TRBJ1-1, with D possibly being TRBD1 (5 bases). Germline V lookup: CDR1 SGHRS, CDR2 YFSETQ. CDR3 length: 14 amino acids. V was trimmed by 4 bases and J by 6 bases, leaving 16 bases between them. CDR3 in amino acids: CASSPYRGFAEAFF. The CDR3 nucleotides read TGCGCCAGCAGCCCGTACCGGGGGTTCGCTGAAGCTTTCTTT.

This clonotype was observed at least ten times. The chain has TRBV10-1 and TRBJ2-1; 12 nucleotides align to TRBD2. J lost 9 bases, V lost 1 base, and 10 bases had no gene match. There are 17 residues in the CDR3. Germline CDR1 reads WNHNN; CDR2 reads SYGVQD (reference sequence). CDR3 loop: CASSEYQLAGGRGEQFF. As DNA, the CDR3 is TGCGCCAGCAGTGAGTACCAGCTAGCGGGAGGGCGAGGTGAGCAGTTCTTC.

This chain joins TRBV15 and TRBJ2-2; tentatively, D is TRBD1 (5 bases). The CDR3 has 14 residues. CDR1 and CDR2 (germline): LNHNV, YYDKDF (reference sequence). Trimming stripped 3 bases from V and 4 bases from J, with 9 bases between. Here the CDR3 reads CATSSRQITGELFF. The CDR3 bases are TGTGCCACCAGCAGTAGACAGATCACCGGGGAGCTGTTTTTT.